These 18 T cell receptor beta chains originate from one sample sequenced in a study of T cell responses to AZD1222 COVID-19 vaccine. The assay was immunoSEQ multiplex PCR, and TCRdb's table has in-frame clones only and misses some. This sample has approximately 90,000 clones, with roughly 90% found just once. The sequencing here drew on peripheral blood, taken on day 0 of AZD1222 vaccination. The receptors were sampled from an adult in good health.

The chain joins TRBV9 to TRBJ2-2; 7 bases are a match to TRBD2. This CDR3 is 16 amino acids long. After removal of 2 bases from V and 0 bases from J, the junction contained 4 bases not matched to a gene. CDR1 is SGDLS, CDR2 YYNGEE, per germline. In nucleotides, the CDR3 is TGTGCCAGCAGCGTTCGTGGGGGGGCGAACACCGGGGAGCTGTTTTTT. Translation gives CASSVRGGANTGELFF.

This chain uses TRBV6-4 with TRBJ1-1, with 9 bases identical to TRBD1. CDR3 length equals 14 residues. The ends lost 4 bases at V and 7 bases at J; junction bases unmatched: 7. Germline V gene sequence: CDR1 MRHNA, CDR2 SNTAGT. The CDR3 reads CASSALQGAGEAFF. CDR3 nucleotide sequence: TGTGCCAGCAGTGCCCTACAGGGGGCTGGTGAAGCTTTCTTT.

The chain couples TRBV28 to TRBJ1-4; 8 nucleotides agree with TRBD1. Germline values: CDR1 MDHEN, CDR2 SYDVKM. The CDR3 consists of 15 residues. The trim removed 5 bases at V and 6 bases at J, leaving 8 bases unmatched. The CDR3 nucleotides are TGTGCCAGCAGTCTCCTTGGACAGGGTTATGAAAAACTGTTTTTT. As protein: CASSLLGQGYEKLFF. Together with reference TRBV28 and TRBJ1-4, the CDR3 gives the full variable domain: DVKVTQSSRYLVKRTGEKVFLECVQDMDHENMFWYRQDPGLGLRLIYFSYDVKMKEKGDIPEGYSVSREKKERFSLILESASTNQTSMYLCASSLLGQGYEKLFFGSGTQLSVL.

This rearrangement joins TRBV27 to TRBJ1-5; D ambiguous. Germline V CDR1 and CDR2: MNHEY, SMNVEV (reference sequence). Trimming cost V 5 bases and J 6 bases, with 11 bases left between them. This CDR3 comprises 13 residues. Here the CDR3 DNA reads TGTGCCAGCAGTCCGACGTGGGTTCAGCCCCAGCATTTT. Residues: CASSPTWVQPQHF.

This chain links TRBV6-4 with TRBJ2-1; 16 positions match TRBD2. This CDR3 comprises 16 residues. Germline lookup yields CDR1 MRHNA and CDR2 SNTAGT. The J segment lost 6 bases and the V segment lost 2 bases, leaving 1 base of the junction unmatched. The CDR3 DNA reads as TGTGCCAGCAGTGACGGGACTAGCGGGGGGGCCAATGAGCAGTTCTTC. It encodes CASSDGTSGGANEQFF.

The gene calls are TRBV7-9 and TRBJ2-7, with 7 bases fitting TRBD1. CDR1 SEHNR and CDR2 FQNEAQ come from the germline V gene (reference sequence). The CDR3 is made up of 15 amino acids. Trimming took 5 bases from V and 4 from J; bases not matched to a gene: 11. The CDR3 DNA sequence: TGTGCCAGCAGCCTGGCGACAGGGAATGTGTACGAGCAGTACTTC. This gives the protein CASSLATGNVYEQYF.

This clone has only a few counts. The chain is built from TRBV19 and TRBJ1-1; D is perhaps TRBD1 (5 bases). This CDR3 spans 14 amino acids. The ends were cut back, 7 bases at V and 3 bases at J, with 15 bases in the middle. Germline values: CDR1 LNHDA, CDR2 SQIVND (reference sequence). For the CDR3, the DNA is TGTGCCAGTACTGGACACGAGATCGACACTGAAGCTTTCTTT. This encodes CASTGHEIDTEAFF.

The rearrangement uses TRBV7-9 and TRBJ2-7; 7 bases align to TRBD1. This CDR3 has 15 residues. J lost 6 bases, V lost 6 bases, and 14 bases had no gene match. The germline V gene encodes CDR1 SEHNR and CDR2 FQNEAQ (reference sequence). CDR3 region: CASSPRASDRAEQYF. The CDR3 bases are TGTGCCAGCAGTCCCAGAGCCTCAGACAGGGCCGAGCAGTACTTC.

The chain recombines TRBV30 with TRBJ1-6, with TRBD1 identical over 7 bases. The germline gives CDR1 GTSNPN, CDR2 SVGIG (reference sequence). The CDR3 totals 16 residues. Trimming at V came to 5 bases and at J to 6 bases, leaving 13 bases not matched to a gene. The CDR3 coding sequence is TGTGCCTGGGGGACCCCCACAGGGGTCAGTAATTCACCCCTCCACTTT. This sequence encodes CAWGTPTGVSNSPLHF. The full variable domain, rest sourced from reference TRBV30 and TRBJ1-6, is SQTIHQWPATLVQPVGSPLSLECTVEGTSNPNLYWYRQAAGRGLQLLFYSVGIGQISSEVPQNLSASRPQDRQFILSSKKLLLSDSGFYLCAWGTPTGVSNSPLHFGNGTRLTVT.

The V call is TRBV5-5, the J call TRBJ2-7; 7 bases align to TRBD1. The CDR3 sequence is 15 residues long. The germline gives CDR1 SGHKS, CDR2 YYEKEE (reference sequence). V was pared by 0 bases and J by 0 bases, with 3 bases of the junction left unmatched. The DNA for the CDR3 is TGTGCCAGCAGCTTGGCGGGACAGCACTCCTACGAGCAGTACTTC. It yields the protein CASSLAGQHSYEQYF.

The chain couples TRBV7-2 to TRBJ2-1; D gene unclear. This CDR3 comprises 14 residues. Between the trimmed V and J ends, which lost 1 base and 3 bases, there was a span of 7 bases. Germline V lookup: CDR1 SGHTA, CDR2 FQGNSA. CDR3 bases: TGTGCCAGCAGCTTAGGGTTGGGCTACAATGAGCAGTTCTTC. The encoded protein is CASSLGLGYNEQFF.

This sequence joins TRBV11-2 and TRBJ2-7; a weak D match, TRBD1 (8 bases). V lost 5 bases and J lost 6, with 29 bases in between. CDR1 SGHAT and CDR2 FQNNGV come from the germline V gene. The CDR3 sequence is 18 residues long. In nucleotides, the CDR3 is TGTGCCAGCAGCCCAACCATGGGGCGAGGACAGGGAGGGGTCGAGCAGTACTTC. This sequence encodes CASSPTMGRGQGGVEQYF.

The chain uses TRBV5-1 and TRBJ2-1; 14 bases match TRBD2. The junction had 7 bases not matched to a gene; V was cut back by 4 bases and J by 4 bases. Germline values: CDR1 SGHRS, CDR2 YFSETQ. The CDR3 totals 17 residues. The CDR3 DNA reads as TGCGCCAGCAGCCCCCAAGGGACTAGCGGGGGTTACAATGAGCAGTTCTTC. Translation: CASSPQGTSGGYNEQFF.

This clone has just a few counts. The chain uses TRBV19 and TRBJ2-7; 11 bases are shared with TRBD2. From germline, CDR1 is LNHDA and CDR2 SQIVND (reference sequence). The CDR3 consists of 15 residues. V dropped 6 bases and J dropped 9; count of bases not matched to a gene: 13. CDR3 loop: CASRNSGRADDVQYF. CDR3 nucleotides: TGTGCCAGTAGAAATAGCGGGAGGGCGGATGATGTGCAGTACTTC.

The V gene is TRBV4-1, the J gene TRBJ1-1; D is possibly TRBD1 (6 bases). The CDR3 loop spans 14 amino acids. Germline CDR1 MGHRA, CDR2 YSYEKL. Trimming pared 4 bases from V and 1 base from J, leaving 10 bases between. The DNA of the CDR3 is TGCGCCAGCAGCCCCACAGGGACGAACACTGAAGCTTTCTTT. Its protein is CASSPTGTNTEAFF.

This chain uses TRBV19 with TRBJ1-1; 9 nucleotides agree with TRBD1. J lost 5 bases, V lost 6 bases, and 7 bases had no gene match. Germline V gene sequence: CDR1 LNHDA, CDR2 SQIVND (reference sequence). The CDR3 extends over 14 amino acids. The CDR3 reads CASRRTGQGTEAFF. As DNA, the CDR3 is TGTGCCAGTAGAAGAACAGGACAGGGGACTGAAGCTTTCTTT.

This chain uses TRBV7-3 with TRBJ1-5; D not resolved. The V end was cut by 4 bases, the J end by 2 bases, with 6 bases between. The germline gives CDR1 SGHTA, CDR2 FQGTGA. CDR3 length equals 13 residues. The CDR3, as DNA: TGTGCCAGCAGCTCGTACGGCAATCAGCCCCAGCATTTT. This sequence encodes CASSSYGNQPQHF.

The V and J genes are TRBV10-3 and TRBJ1-6; D perhaps matches TRBD1 (6 bases). The V end was cut by 4 bases, the J end by 10 bases, with 17 bases between. Germline values: CDR1 ENHRY, CDR2 SYGVKD. The CDR3 has 15 residues. The CDR3 protein is CAISAGRGSGSPLHF. CDR3 DNA sequence: TGTGCCATCAGTGCGGGGAGGGGGTCCGGCTCACCCCTCCACTTT.